This T cell receptor beta chain was profiled in a study of radiation and T cells in renal cell carcinoma. As for this clone: Its antigen is unidentified.

Method: immunoSEQ multiplex PCR; TCRdb's copy keeps in-frame clones and lacks some. The repertoire has some 100,000 clones, roughly four fifths of them found once; the top ten carry roughly 6.8%. Germline V CDR1 and CDR2: SEHNR, FQNEAQ (reference sequence). Trimming shortened V by 3 bases and J by 6 bases, and 9 bases separated the two germline ends. The CDR3 has 13 residues. Described time point: baseline pretreatment blood. The treatment is: 15 Gy SBRT to primary tumor, nephrectomy 4 weeks later. Serial blood draws occurred at baseline and 2 and 4 weeks post-SBRT. Study-level points and caveats: In blood, top tumor clones expanded by 2 weeks, shrinking by 4.

The sequencing used blood, collected from a patient whose treatment included radiotherapy and nephrectomy. The gene calls are TRBV7-9 and TRBJ2-1; D ambiguous. The receptor's source is a man aged 55 to 70 with renal cell carcinoma. In DNA form, the CDR3 reads TGTGCCAGCAGCTTGAGCCTTCGCAATGAGCAGTTCTTC. This encodes CASSLSLRNEQFF.